Described below is a single T cell receptor (beta chain) sequence and its context. These data belong to a study of blood T cell repertoires in COVID-19. Overall study context: Acute-phase and convalescent COVID-19 samples originated in the United States, Italy and Spain. Sources were T cells, B-cell-depleted T cells, or PBMCs; the material itself was cDNA or gDNA.

The CDR3 length is 12 residues. V was pared by 10 bases and J by 2 bases, with 11 bases between. Germline assignment: CDR1 LNHDA and CDR2 SQIVND (reference sequence). As processed by the authors: Amplifying reference gene primers gave estimates of nucleated cell counts. The data were produced by immunoSEQ multiplex PCR, yet TCRdb's version contains in-frame clones alone and is incomplete. V, J and clone size reflect that table, while D and trimming were determined from the DNA. Of 250,000 to 350,000 clones in the sample, about nine tenths were seen once. The chain recombines TRBV19 with TRBJ1-2, with a tentative D call TRBD1 (6 bases). The sequenced material came from PBMCs or T cells enriched from blood (not recorded which). The sequence came from a woman aged 50 to 65 who had been exposed to COVID-19. The CDR3 sequence is CATLTGNYGYTF. The CDR3 DNA reads as TGTGCCACCCTGACAGGAAACTATGGCTACACCTTC.